The sample holds many counts of the clone carrying this TCR beta chain. CDR3 regions were amplified by Arm-PCR using iRepertoire HTBI primers to build TCR beta libraries. TCRdb processed the multiplex PCR reads anew with MiXCR; each CDR3 protein has one entry. The sample contains a few hundred thousand distinct CDR3 sequences, roughly 19% of which appear only once. Noted time point: newly diagnosed GD, antithyroid drugs for less than 3 months. With RNA extracted from PBMCs as input, the TCR library was made. This record comes from a study of regulatory T cells in long-lasting Graves disease. These data were likewise used in another study, on T cells in Graves' hyperthyroidism and ophthalmopathy.

This TCR was recovered from a woman in her thirties with Graves disease. The specimen comprised peripheral blood mononuclear cells (PBMCs), sampled at new diagnosis, from a patient treated with antithyroid drugs.

The CDR3 coding sequence is TGTGCCATCAGTGATTTCACGGGGAACACTGAAGCTTTCTTT. Encoded protein: CAISDFTGNTEAFF. V gene TRBV10-3 combines with J gene TRBJ1-1; unclear D gene. The CDR3 covers 14 residues. V was cut by 3 bases and J by 1 base, with 9 bases left in between. The germline V gene encodes CDR1 ENHRY and CDR2 SYGVKD.